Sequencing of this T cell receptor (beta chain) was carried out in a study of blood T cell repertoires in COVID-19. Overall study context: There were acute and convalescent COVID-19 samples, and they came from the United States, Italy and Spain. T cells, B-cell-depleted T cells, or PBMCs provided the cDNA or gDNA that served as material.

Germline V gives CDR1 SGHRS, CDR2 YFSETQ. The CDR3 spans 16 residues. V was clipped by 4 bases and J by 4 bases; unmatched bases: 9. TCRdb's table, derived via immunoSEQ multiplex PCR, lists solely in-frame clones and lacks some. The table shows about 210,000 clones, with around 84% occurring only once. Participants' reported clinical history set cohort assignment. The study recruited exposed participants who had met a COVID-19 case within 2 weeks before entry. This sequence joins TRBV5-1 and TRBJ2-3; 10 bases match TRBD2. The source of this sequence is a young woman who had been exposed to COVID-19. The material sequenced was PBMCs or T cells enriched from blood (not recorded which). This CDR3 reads CASSRWAGTSADTQYF. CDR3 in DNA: TGCGCCAGCAGCCGCTGGGCCGGGACTAGCGCAGATACGCAGTATTTT.